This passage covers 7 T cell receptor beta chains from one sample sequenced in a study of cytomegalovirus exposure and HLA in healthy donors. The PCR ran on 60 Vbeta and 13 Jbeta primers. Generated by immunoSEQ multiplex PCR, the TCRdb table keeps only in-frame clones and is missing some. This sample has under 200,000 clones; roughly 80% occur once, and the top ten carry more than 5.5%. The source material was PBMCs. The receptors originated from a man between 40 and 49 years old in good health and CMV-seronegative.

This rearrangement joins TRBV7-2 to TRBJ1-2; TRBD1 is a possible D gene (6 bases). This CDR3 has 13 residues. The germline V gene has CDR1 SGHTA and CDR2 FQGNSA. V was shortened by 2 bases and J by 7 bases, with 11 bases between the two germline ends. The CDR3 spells CASSLLRGGGYTF. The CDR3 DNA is TGTGCCAGCAGCTTACTCAGGGGCGGTGGCTACACCTTC.

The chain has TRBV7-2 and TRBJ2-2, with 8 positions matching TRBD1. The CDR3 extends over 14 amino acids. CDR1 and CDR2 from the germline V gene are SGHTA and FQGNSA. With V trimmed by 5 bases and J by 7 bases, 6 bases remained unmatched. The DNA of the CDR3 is TGTGCCAGCAGCGTAAACAGGGGGATCGGGGAGCTGTTTTTT. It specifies CASSVNRGIGELFF.

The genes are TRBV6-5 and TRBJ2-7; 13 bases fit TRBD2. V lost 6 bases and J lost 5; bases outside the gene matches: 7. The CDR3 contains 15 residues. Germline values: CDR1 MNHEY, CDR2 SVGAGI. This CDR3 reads CASSPTSGGANEQYF. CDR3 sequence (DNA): TGTGCCAGCAGCCCAACTAGCGGGGGGGCCAACGAGCAGTACTTC.

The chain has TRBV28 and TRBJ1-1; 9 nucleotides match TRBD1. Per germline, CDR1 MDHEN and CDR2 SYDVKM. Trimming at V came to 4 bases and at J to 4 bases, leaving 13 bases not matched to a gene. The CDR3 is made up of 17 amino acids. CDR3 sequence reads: CASSSLGQGKRGTEAFF. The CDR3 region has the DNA TGTGCCAGCAGTTCCTTGGGACAGGGAAAGAGGGGCACTGAAGCTTTCTTT. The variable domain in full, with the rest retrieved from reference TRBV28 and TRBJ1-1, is DVKVTQSSRYLVKRTGEKVFLECVQDMDHENMFWYRQDPGLGLRLIYFSYDVKMKEKGDIPEGYSVSREKKERFSLILESASTNQTSMYLCASSSLGQGKRGTEAFFGQGTRLTVV.

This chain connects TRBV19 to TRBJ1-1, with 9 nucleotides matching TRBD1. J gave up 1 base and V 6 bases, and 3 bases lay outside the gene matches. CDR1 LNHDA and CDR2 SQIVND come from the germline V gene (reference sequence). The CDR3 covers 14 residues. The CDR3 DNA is TGTGCCAGTAGGGGACAGGGAGCGAACACTGAAGCTTTCTTT. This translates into CASRGQGANTEAFF.

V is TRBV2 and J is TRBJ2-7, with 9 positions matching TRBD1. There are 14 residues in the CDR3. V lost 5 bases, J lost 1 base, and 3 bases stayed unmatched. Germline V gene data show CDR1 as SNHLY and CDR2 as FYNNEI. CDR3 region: CASSWTGVSYEQYF. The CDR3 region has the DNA TGTGCCAGCAGTTGGACAGGGGTTTCCTACGAGCAGTACTTC.

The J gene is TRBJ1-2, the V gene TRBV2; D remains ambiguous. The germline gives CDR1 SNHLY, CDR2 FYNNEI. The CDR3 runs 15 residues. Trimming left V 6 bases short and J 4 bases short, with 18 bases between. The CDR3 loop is CASREGLSTGYGYTF. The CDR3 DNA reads TGTGCCAGCAGGGAGGGTCTCTCGACGGGCTATGGCTACACCTTC.